Listed below are T cell receptor beta chains from one sample, sequenced in a study of graft-versus-host responses after intestinal transplantation. TCRdb keeps only in-frame clones here, not all; method: immunoSEQ multiplex PCR. The table shows about 99,000 clones, with approximately 84% occurring only once. The antigens these receptors bind are not known. This specimen consisted of unstimulated CD4+ T cells sorted from spleen or lymph node cells, obtained before intestinal transplant. The receptor source for this set is a human donor who received an intestinal transplant. The CDR3 runs from the conserved cysteine through the conserved F or W. Each record gives: V gene, clone size, CDR3 protein. Not every row has a clone size; where given, it reads once, few, many or a size class.

>TRBV11-2|.
CASSGLGQGNSPLHF
>TRBV5-1|.
CASSDSGRGGGTDTQYF
>TRBV2|.
CASSAGGDQPQHF
>TRBV19|.
CASKIWAGADTQYF
>TRBV27|.
CASSQWGGSSEKLFF
>TRBV27|few
CASSSGRGQPQHF
>TRBV10-3|once
CAISGGREAEQFF
>TRBV18|.
CASSPPSRRGATDEQYF
>TRBV5-4|.
CASSLEASMNTEAFF
>TRBV15|once
CATSRYRNQPQHF
>TRBV4-2|once
CASSQDRGGGTDTQYF
>TRBV30|.
CAWAGGAETQYF
>TRBV5-1|.
CASSYAGTSASYEQYF
>TRBV5-4|.
CASSLWSSGGAGADTQYF
>TRBV2|.
CASREDRGSVSYGYTF
>TRBV18|.
CASSPPTTYEQYF
>TRBV7-3|.
CASSTTGGNGYTF
>TRBV16|.
CASSQQPIAGVTNEQFF
>TRBV5-3|few
CARSLQGETQYF
>TRBV6-1|.
CASSVTAIGNTIYF
>TRBV6-4|.
CASGERDSKETQYF
>TRBV28|once
CASSYPSRARYEQYF
>TRBV6-5|.
CASRQGRGNQPQHF
>TRBV2|.
CASRSGAGETQYF
>TRBV27|.
CASSLRTGNYGYTF
>TRBV29-1|.
CSVEEGTEGQYF
>TRBV2|.
CASRARETSSGPLHF
>TRBV2|.
CASGRQGGQPQHF
>TRBV11-2|.
CASSLPAAGRYEQYF
>TRBV28|.
CASSLSLQRYNEQFF
>TRBV18|.
CASSPLNTYNEKLFF
>TRBV11-2|.
CASSSLRSSGRAAKNIQYF
>TRBV13|.
CASINSGLLAGPRTDTQYF
>TRBV5-1|.
CASSPRTGSLRGTEAFF
>TRBV15|.
CATSRVYGDNEQFF
>TRBV6-5|.
CASTRVGTGELFF
>TRBV27|.
CASSFRPLADLQETQYF
>TRBV4-1|.
CASSLDTPLYGYTF
>TRBV18|.
CASSPPRTGSNSPLHF
>TRBV19|.
CASSNRWASGKYEQYF
>TRBV2|.
CASSDRGDTGELFF
>TRBV28|.
CASSLGTIQETQYF
>TRBV13|.
CASSLSGIGTGELFF
>TRBV5-4|once
CASSRTGSPTGELFF
>TRBV9|.
CASSVRPSGSNEQFF
>TRBV2|.
CASSEAGTAGGPRNEQFF
>TRBV18|.
CASSPLVRDRETQYF
>TRBV5-4|.
CASSSVVDTDTQYF
>TRBV5-4|.
CASSHLTGGDTGELFF
>TRBV5-1|.
CASSALLTGEAYGYTF
>TRBV7-2|once
CASTNVRGKLFF
>TRBV30|.
CAWTWDRGYEQYF
>TRBV5-6|.
CASSLAGIGSSPLHF
>TRBV19|.
CASSNRLGGNTEAFF
>TRBV5-1|.
CASSRTGSLHEQYF
>TRBV10-3|.
CAISRQNYEQYF
>TRBV9|few
CASSVGLAVYNEQFF
>TRBV5-4|.
CASSLAGGIYEQYF
>TRBV7-9|.
CASSLPLSTDTQYF